A single sample is the source of the 29 T cell receptor beta chains below, sequenced in a study of neoadjuvant anti-PD-1 for oral cavity cancer. Repertoires were generated with immunoSEQ multiplex PCR, while TCRdb's copy carries only in-frame clones and drops some. The data contain 73,000 or so clones, more than 75% of them singletons. Time point of the sample: after neoadjuvant nivolumab, at surgical resection. Specimen: PBMCs, collected after nivolumab (anti-PD-1) treatment. The receptors were gathered from a person aged 35-79 years with oral cavity squamous cell carcinoma.

The chain's CDR3 is CASSLGTSGRGETQYF. CDR3 nucleotide sequence: TGTGCCAGCAGCCTCGGGACTAGCGGGAGGGGGGAGACCCAGTACTTC. The rearrangement uses TRBV9 and TRBJ2-5; TRBD2 matches at 16 bases. With 4 bases clipped from V and 5 bases from J, the junction kept 5 bases outside the gene matches. Germline lookup yields CDR1 SGDLS and CDR2 YYNGEE. The length of the CDR3 is 16 residues.

The rearrangement joins TRBV5-6 to TRBJ1-1, with TRBD1 identical over 7 bases. The CDR3 covers 13 residues. Germline trimming cut 4 bases from V and 4 bases from J; bases unmatched to any gene: 4. The V gene's germline CDR1 is SGHDT and CDR2 YYEEEE. CDR3 loop: CASSPRGGTEAFF. CDR3 DNA: TGTGCCAGCAGCCCCAGGGGGGGCACTGAAGCTTTCTTT.

The J gene is TRBJ2-5, the V gene TRBV29-1; 8 bases align to TRBD1. Germline V gene sequence: CDR1 SQVTM, CDR2 ANQGSEA. V gave up 3 bases and J gave up 4 bases; unmatched junction bases: 4. CDR3 length equals 13 residues. The CDR3 DNA reads as TGCAGCGTTGATCCGCAGGGGGCAGAGACCCAGTACTTC. Translating gives CSVDPQGAETQYF.

Comment on this clone: The same CDR3 is also encoded by other DNA sequences in this sample. The chain recombines TRBV5-1 with TRBJ2-3; TRBD1 matches at 10 bases. The trim removed 4 bases at V and 3 bases at J, leaving 2 bases unmatched. CDR1 SGHRS and CDR2 YFSETQ come from the germline V gene. The CDR3 consists of 14 residues. The chain's CDR3 is CASSPGQGTDTQYF. The CDR3 coding sequence is TGCGCCAGCAGCCCGGGACAGGGGACAGATACGCAGTATTTT.

The J gene is TRBJ2-2, the V gene TRBV5-1, with 8 bases fitting TRBD1. The CDR3 loop spans 16 amino acids. V dropped 0 bases and J dropped 2; count of bases not matched to a gene: 3. Germline V gives CDR1 SGHRS, CDR2 YFSETQ. CDR3 sequence (DNA): TGCGCCAGCAGCTTGGATCCAGGGGGCAACACCGGGGAGCTGTTTTTT. Encoded protein: CASSLDPGGNTGELFF.

The chain combines TRBV19 with TRBJ2-6; D gene unclear. There are 15 residues in the CDR3. V shed 3 bases and J shed 4 bases, with 10 bases lying between them. Germline V gives CDR1 LNHDA, CDR2 SQIVND (reference sequence). CDR3 coding DNA: TGTGCCAGTAGTATGCTGGCTTACGGGGCCAACGTCCTGACTTTC. It translates to CASSMLAYGANVLTF.

The V call is TRBV27, the J call TRBJ1-4; no reliable D call. Germline V lookup: CDR1 MNHEY, CDR2 SMNVEV (reference sequence). This CDR3 spans 14 amino acids. Trimming pared 2 bases from V and 11 bases from J, leaving 15 bases between. CDR3 amino acids: CASSLRATVGKLFF. CDR3 sequence (DNA): TGTGCCAGCAGTTTAAGAGCCACGGTCGGTAAACTGTTTTTT.

The chain combines TRBV15 with TRBJ2-1; 10 bases align to TRBD2. The CDR3 has 15 residues. V shed 0 bases and J 9 bases; nucleotides not matched to a gene: 5. The germline CDR1 and CDR2 sequences are LNHNV and YYDKDF (reference sequence). CDR3 amino acids: CATSRDRVAGGEQFF. DNA for the CDR3: TGTGCCACCAGCAGAGATAGGGTAGCGGGAGGTGAGCAGTTCTTC. Variable domain in full (rest from reference TRBV15 and TRBJ2-1): DAMVIQNPRYQVTQFGKPVTLSCSQTLNHNVMYWYQQKSSQAPKLLFHYYDKDFNNEADTPDNFQSRRPNTSFCFLDIRSPGLGDTAMYLCATSRDRVAGGEQFFGPGTRLTVL.

This chain joins TRBV5-1 and TRBJ1-4, with 10 bases fitting TRBD1. With 5 bases clipped from V and 5 bases from J, the junction kept 3 bases outside the gene matches. The CDR3 spans 14 residues. Per the germline V gene, CDR1 is SGHRS and CDR2 is YFSETQ. The CDR3 DNA reads TGCGCCAGCAGAACGGGACAGGGGAATGAAAAACTGTTTTTT. This sequence encodes CASRTGQGNEKLFF.

The chain joins TRBV10-3 to TRBJ1-1, with 9 positions matching TRBD1. Germline-derived CDR1 and CDR2 are ENHRY and SYGVKD. The CDR3 consists of 13 residues. Trimming cost V 11 bases and J 0 bases; bases outside gene matches: 4. CDR3 sequence reads: CAGGQGLNTEAFF. The CDR3 nucleotides read TGTGCCGGAGGACAGGGGTTGAACACTGAAGCTTTCTTT.

The J gene is TRBJ1-1, the V gene TRBV2; D unresolved. Germline V gene data show CDR1 as SNHLY and CDR2 as FYNNEI. The CDR3 has 12 amino acids. V dropped 6 bases and J dropped 0 bases, with 5 bases sitting between them. This CDR3 reads CASRFLNTEAFF. CDR3 nucleotides: TGTGCCAGCAGGTTCTTGAACACTGAAGCTTTCTTT.

The chain combines TRBV28 with TRBJ2-2, with D unclear. Trimming took 6 bases from V and 1 from J, leaving 12 bases between them. Germline loops: CDR1 MDHEN, CDR2 SYDVKM. This CDR3 has 15 residues. DNA of the CDR3: TGTGCCAGCAGCCCTCCTTCGGGGAACACCGGGGAGCTGTTTTTT. This sequence encodes CASSPPSGNTGELFF.

The chain has TRBV30 and TRBJ2-5; maybe TRBD2 (6 bases). V lost 7 bases and J lost 5, with 11 bases in between. Germline CDR1 reads GTSNPN; CDR2 reads SVGIG (reference sequence). This CDR3 is built from 11 residues. CDR3 bases: TGTGCCTCGGGCGGGATGGAGACCCAGTACTTC. Protein: CASGGMETQYF.

This clone showed up just once. The chain recombines TRBV2 with TRBJ1-5; weak D call: TRBD1 (5 bases). V dropped 7 bases and J dropped 6 bases, with 16 bases sitting between them. Germline assignment: CDR1 SNHLY and CDR2 FYNNEI. The length of the CDR3 is 14 residues. CDR3 loop: CASTGKGLLQPQHF. CDR3 nucleotide sequence: TGTGCCAGCACGGGCAAGGGGCTCCTTCAGCCCCAGCATTTT. The full variable domain, with the rest looked up from reference TRBV2 and TRBJ1-5, is EPEVTQTPSHQVTQMGQEVILRCVPISNHLYFYWYRQILGQKVEFLVSFYNNEISEKSEIFDDQFSVERPDGSNFTLKIRSTKLEDSAMYFCASTGKGLLQPQHFGDGTRLSIL.

This clone was observed a few times. The chain combines TRBV28 with TRBJ1-1; 7 positions agree with TRBD1. Germline CDR1 is MDHEN and CDR2 is SYDVKM. V shed 8 bases, J shed 4 bases, and the junction held 13 bases outside the gene matches. This CDR3 is built from 15 residues. CDR3 in amino acids: CASGGQVRGFTEAFF. CDR3 nucleotide sequence: TGTGCCAGCGGAGGACAGGTGAGGGGGTTCACTGAAGCTTTCTTT.

The V gene is TRBV9, the J gene TRBJ2-2, with D perhaps matching TRBD1 or TRBD2 (5 bases each). The germline V and J ends were trimmed by 3 bases and 1 base, with 13 bases remaining between them. CDR3 length equals 16 residues. Germline V gene data show CDR1 as SGDLS and CDR2 as YYNGEE. The CDR3 reads CASSGGAGMNTGELFF. The CDR3 nucleotides read TGTGCCAGCAGCGGAGGGGCAGGGATGAACACCGGGGAGCTGTTTTTT.

The rearrangement links TRBV14 to TRBJ1-5; TRBD1 agrees at 7 bases. J lost 0 bases, V lost 2 bases, and 16 bases had no gene match. CDR1 is SGHDN, CDR2 FVKESK, per germline. This CDR3 has 20 amino acids. This CDR3 reads CASSQRFSGDSKYSNQPQHF. The DNA of the CDR3 is TGTGCCAGCAGCCAACGCTTTTCAGGGGACAGCAAATATAGCAATCAGCCCCAGCATTTT. Based on the CDR3 plus reference TRBV14 and TRBJ1-5, the full variable domain is EAGVTQFPSHSVIEKGQTVTLRCDPISGHDNLYWYRRVMGKEIKFLLHFVKESKQDESGMPNNRFLAERTGGTYSTLKVQPAELEDSGVYFCASSQRFSGDSKYSNQPQHFGDGTRLSIL.

A remark on this clone: A read error may account for a junction end that differs from germline. The chain carries TRBV5-8 and TRBJ2-1; D may be TRBD1 or TRBD2 (5 bases each). This CDR3 comprises 14 residues. CDR1 and CDR2 (germline): SGHTS, YDEGEE. CDR3 in DNA: TGTGCCAGCACCTTGGGGGTGACCTACAATGAGCAGTTCTTC. Translated: CASTLGVTYNEQFF. The complete variable domain, with remaining parts taken from reference TRBV5-8 and TRBJ2-1, reads EAGVTQSPTHLIKTRGQQATLRCSPISGHTSVYWYQQALGLGLQFLLWYDEGEERNRGNFPPRFSGRQFPNYSSELNVNALELEDSALYLCASTLGVTYNEQFFGPGTRLTVL.

Regarding this clone: Distinct nucleotide sequences in the sample also encode this CDR3. The V call is TRBV5-1, the J call TRBJ1-2; D gene ambiguous. Between the trimmed V and J ends, which lost 0 bases and 4 bases, there was a span of 7 bases. The germline gives CDR1 SGHRS, CDR2 YFSETQ. The CDR3 is 13 amino acids. The CDR3 nucleotides read TGCGCCAGCAGCTTGGGACAAACCTATGGCTACACCTTC. Protein sequence: CASSLGQTYGYTF.

The chain combines TRBV6-5 with TRBJ2-1, with D possibly being TRBD2 (6 bases). CDR3 size: 15 residues. In germline, CDR1 is MNHEY, CDR2 SVGAGI. V dropped 7 bases and J dropped 3 bases, with 16 bases sitting between them. In DNA form, the CDR3 reads TGTGCCAGCACGCTGGACGGGCGGGACTACAATGAGCAGTTCTTC. Amino acid sequence: CASTLDGRDYNEQFF.

J is TRBJ1-3 and V is TRBV6-6; D gene uncertain. Per the germline V gene, CDR1 is MNHNY and CDR2 is SVGAGI (reference sequence). The CDR3 runs 11 residues. Trimming removed 9 bases at V and 3 bases at J, with 6 bases between. In nucleotides, the CDR3 is TGTGCCAGTGGAGATGGAAACACCATATATTTT. Its protein is CASGDGNTIYF.

This sequence joins TRBV19 and TRBJ1-5; no clear D. Trimming stripped 7 bases from V and 0 bases from J, with 7 bases between. Germline V lookup: CDR1 LNHDA, CDR2 SQIVND (reference sequence). CDR3 length equals 13 residues. CDR3 DNA: TGTGCCAGTAACCCCTATAGCAATCAGCCCCAGCATTTT. It yields the protein CASNPYSNQPQHF.

The V gene is TRBV10-3, the J gene TRBJ1-1; no clear D gene. V dropped 6 bases and J dropped 1 base, with 9 bases sitting between them. Germline V gene sequence: CDR1 ENHRY, CDR2 SYGVKD. The CDR3 has 13 amino acids. The CDR3 DNA is TGTGCCATCAGACTAACAGAGAACACTGAAGCTTTCTTT. It translates to CAIRLTENTEAFF.

A few counts support this clone. V gene TRBV11-2 combines with J gene TRBJ2-1, with D uncertain. The ends were cut back, 5 bases at V and 8 bases at J, with 7 bases in the middle. CDR3 length: 11 residues. Looked up from germline, CDR1 is SGHAT and CDR2 is FQNNGV. The CDR3 nucleotides read TGTGCCAGCAGCCCCGGGCATGAGCAGTTCTTC. Translated: CASSPGHEQFF.

V usage is TRBV7-9 and J usage is TRBJ2-7; the D gene is possibly TRBD1 (6 bases). Germline assignment: CDR1 SEHNR and CDR2 FQNEAQ (reference sequence). Trimming pared 4 bases from V and 2 bases from J, leaving 18 bases between. The CDR3 runs to 16 residues. CDR3 DNA sequence: TGTGCCAGCAGCTACTCACAGGGAACCCAGACCTACGAGCAGTACTTC. Translated: CASSYSQGTQTYEQYF. The full variable domain, with the rest looked up from reference TRBV7-9 and TRBJ2-7, is DTGVSQNPRHKITKRGQNVTFRCDPISEHNRLYWYRQTLGQGPEFLTYFQNEAQLEKSRLLSDRFSAERPKGSFSTLEIQRTEQGDSAMYLCASSYSQGTQTYEQYFGPGTRLTVT.

The chain recombines TRBV15 with TRBJ2-1; D gene ambiguous. The CDR3 is 15 amino acids. V lost 3 bases to trimming and J lost 0 bases, with 9 bases between them. Germline V gene data show CDR1 as LNHNV and CDR2 as YYDKDF (reference sequence). The CDR3 DNA follows: TGTGCCACCAGCAGGCCGACATACTCCTACAATGAGCAGTTCTTC. Its translation: CATSRPTYSYNEQFF.

The V call is TRBV9, the J call TRBJ2-3; 9 positions agree with TRBD2. The CDR3 covers 14 residues. The germline CDR1 and CDR2 sequences are SGDLS and YYNGEE. Trimming cost V 1 base and J 3 bases; bases outside gene matches: 0. CDR3 in amino acids: CASSVSGRTDTQYF. The CDR3 DNA is TGTGCCAGCAGCGTAAGCGGGAGGACAGATACGCAGTATTTT.

The chain uses TRBV5-1 and TRBJ1-1; 9 nucleotides match TRBD1. Germline V lookup: CDR1 SGHRS, CDR2 YFSETQ. V shed 0 bases and J 5 bases; nucleotides not matched to a gene: 8. The CDR3 runs to 16 residues. CDR3 bases: TGCGCCAGCAGCTTGGTATCGGGACAGGGTTGGACTGAAGCTTTCTTT. Residues: CASSLVSGQGWTEAFF.

The chain uses TRBV6-6 and TRBJ1-4; 7 positions agree with TRBD1. V lost 6 bases to trimming and J lost 5 bases; unmatched junction nucleotides: 9. The CDR3 covers 15 residues. The V gene's germline CDR1 is MNHNY and CDR2 SVGAGI (reference sequence). CDR3 residues: CASSDGQALNEKLFF. CDR3 DNA: TGTGCCAGCAGCGATGGACAGGCGTTAAATGAAAAACTGTTTTTT.